The entry that follows covers one T cell receptor beta chain sequence. This clonotype was found a few times. The antigen it recognizes is unknown. The sample holds no much larger clone one base away, and base qualities are not on file. Ficoll-Paque density gradient centrifugation was the method used to isolate PBMCs. This sample is part of a study of T-cell memory formation after mild COVID-19 (dated by TCRdb to the early 2020s). Study-level background: TCR sequence clusters from the two donors were found to be largely donor specific. T-cell clones expanding and contracting after mild COVID-19 in a couple of donors were tracked by longitudinal TCRalpha and TCRbeta repertoire sequencing. Two young, previously healthy adult volunteers, one female and one male, were included in the cohort. The research as a whole found: Only a couple of mild cases were covered by the study, and larger cohorts that include severe cases with pre-infection samples were considered necessary. SARS-CoV-2 specificity was not confirmed for the second-wave clones peaking on day 37. Some responding clones were detected in pre-infection memory, suggesting pre-existing cross-reactive memory T cells joined the SARS-CoV-2 response. Balanced CD4/CD8 phenotypes were observed for clones contracting from day 15 to 85, whereas a bias towards CD4+ was observed for a second wave of clones expanding from day 15 to 37. Contracting CD4+ clones were located mainly in the CM and EM memory subsets, whereas CD8+ clones were found to be enriched in EMRA.

Sequencing relied on an Illumina NovaSeq 6000. TCRalpha and TCRbeta cDNA libraries were built by 5'RACE with constant-segment primers, adding sample barcodes and unique molecular identifiers. RNA was extracted from every sample with Trizol reagent. Amplification of the libraries took two PCR steps, and the second step added a second sample barcode plus Illumina TruSeq adapters. The libraries were sequenced on an Illumina NovaSeq using 2 x 150 bp paired-end reads. In the paper's pipeline: With migec v1.2.7, reads were demultiplexed and then collapsed into UMI-guided consensus sequences. With mixcr v2.1.11, UMI consensuses were aligned to TRA and TRB V and J templates and assembled into clonotypes. A clonotype was counted as expanded or contracted only when both edgeR and NoisET called the clonotype significant, with the noise models trained on biological replicates. edgeR calls used a false discovery rate-adjusted p below 0.01 and a log2 fold-change threshold of 1. PCA with hierarchical clustering of max-normalized trajectories of the 1000 most abundant clonotypes was used as exploratory dynamics analysis. Separately sequenced CD4+ and CD8+ repertoires were used to assign a CD4 or CD8 phenotype to each responding clone. The public reads were quality trimmed at Q25 with fastp and then assembled into clones with MiXCR by TCRdb, keeping productive beta chains. Every CDR3 protein is listed once, alongside the most common genes and DNA of its rows. In this record, the V and J calls reflect TCRdb's handling and not the investigators' own analysis. This sample has 500,000 to 600,000 distinct CDR3 sequences in its table, and roughly 18% of those were observed once. Of the sample, around 13% falls within the top ten clones.

This receptor was obtained from an adult woman who had mild COVID-19 (a few samples of this study predate the infection). The sample titles of this study are shuffled in the database, so cell type and time point are left out; the donor was told from shared clones. The material sequenced was PBMCs or a T cell subset sorted from them (not recorded which).

In nucleotide form, the sequence is TGTGCCAGCAGTTACCAGTTCCACCAAGAGACCCAGTACTTC. It translates as CASSYQFHQETQYF. The chain employs TRBV6-5 and TRBJ2-5; the D gene cannot be named for sure. The CDR3, cysteine through phenylalanine, is 14 amino acids long. The kept DNA is CDR3 alone, 42 bases in frame from the first base. Trimming at the junction amounts to 2 bases on V and 0 bases on J, and the germline ends lie 7 bases apart. CDR1 and CDR2 are read off the germline V gene as MNHEY and SVGAGI.